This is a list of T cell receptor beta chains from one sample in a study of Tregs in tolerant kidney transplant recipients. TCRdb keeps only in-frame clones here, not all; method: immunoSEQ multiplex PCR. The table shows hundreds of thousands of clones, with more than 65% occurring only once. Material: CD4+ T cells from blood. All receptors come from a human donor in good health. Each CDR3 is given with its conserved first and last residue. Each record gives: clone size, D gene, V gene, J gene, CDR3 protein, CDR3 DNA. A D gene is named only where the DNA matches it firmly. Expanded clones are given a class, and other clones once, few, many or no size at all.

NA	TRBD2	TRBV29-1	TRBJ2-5	CSVEAAGTKLHF	TGCAGCGTTGAAGCCGCCGGGACTAAGCTTCACTTC
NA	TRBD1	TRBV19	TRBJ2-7	CASSIDLGTGFQQYF	TGTGCCAGTAGTATAGATCTCGGGACAGGGTTTCAGCAGTACTTC
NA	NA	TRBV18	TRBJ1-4	CASSPPSGEKLFF	TGTGCCAGCTCACCACCATCTGGTGAAAAACTGTTTTTT
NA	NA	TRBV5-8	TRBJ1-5	CASSLGSQPQHF	TGTGCCAGCAGCTTGGGAAGTCAGCCCCAGCATTTT
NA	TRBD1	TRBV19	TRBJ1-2	CASSLRDRGDPDF	TGTGCCAGTAGTCTCCGGGACAGGGGGGACCCTGACTTC
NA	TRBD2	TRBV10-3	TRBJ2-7	CAISESKAGVNYEQYF	TGTGCCATCAGTGAGTCGAAGGCGGGGGTCAACTACGAGCAGTACTTC
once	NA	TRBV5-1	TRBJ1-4	CASSLNTATNEKLFF	TGCGCCAGCAGCTTGAATACAGCAACTAATGAAAAACTGTTTTTT
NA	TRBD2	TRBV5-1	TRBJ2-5	CASSFSGGAWETQYF	TGCGCCAGCAGCTTTAGCGGGGGGGCCTGGGAGACCCAGTACTTC
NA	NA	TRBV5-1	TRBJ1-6	CASSFMSSYNSPLHF	TGCGCCAGCAGCTTTATGAGCTCCTATAATTCACCCCTCCACTTT
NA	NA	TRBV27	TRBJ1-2	CASSFSGTYGYTF	TGTGCCAGCAGTTTCTCAGGGACCTATGGCTACACCTTC
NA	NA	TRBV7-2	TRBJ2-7	CASSLTGRGSYEQYF	TGTGCCAGCAGCCTAACGGGACGGGGGTCCTACGAGCAGTACTTC
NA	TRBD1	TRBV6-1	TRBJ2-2	CASSGQGFTGELFF	TGTGCCAGCAGTGGACAGGGGTTCACCGGGGAGCTGTTTTTT
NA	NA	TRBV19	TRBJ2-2	CASSTGHLNTGELFF	TGTGCCAGTAGTACGGGACACCTGAACACCGGGGAGCTGTTTTTT
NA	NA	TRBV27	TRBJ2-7	CASSQPPTYEQYF	TGTGCCAGCAGCCAGCCCCCAACCTACGAGCAGTACTTC
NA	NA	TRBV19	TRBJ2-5	CASSRQETQYF	TGTGCCAGTAGCCGACAAGAGACCCAGTACTTC
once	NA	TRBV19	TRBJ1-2	CASPREGRGYGYTF	TGTGCCAGCCCCCGCGAAGGTCGGGGCTATGGCTACACCTTC
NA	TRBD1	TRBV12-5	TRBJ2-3	CASGDRTGAVDTQYF	TGTGCTAGTGGAGATAGGACAGGGGCAGTGGATACGCAGTATTTT
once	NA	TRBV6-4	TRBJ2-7	CASSREASHEQYF	TGTGCCAGCAGCAGAGAAGCCTCCCACGAGCAGTACTTC
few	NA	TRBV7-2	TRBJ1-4	CASSLGIFGTGGEKLFF	TGTGCCAGCAGCTTAGGGATTTTTGGGACGGGGGGTGAAAAACTGTTTTTT
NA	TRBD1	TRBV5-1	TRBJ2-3	CASSPPTGGQVSDTQYF	TGCGCCAGCAGCCCACCGACAGGGGGTCAAGTATCAGATACGCAGTATTTT
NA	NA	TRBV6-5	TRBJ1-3	CASSYRPRDGNTIYF	TGTGCCAGCAGTTACAGACCGAGGGACGGAAACACCATATATTTT
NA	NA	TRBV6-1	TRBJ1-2	CASSEGLANTYGYTF	TGTGCCAGCAGTGAAGGATTAGCAAACACCTATGGCTACACCTTC
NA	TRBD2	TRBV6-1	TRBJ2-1	CASAGLAGVNEQFF	TGTGCCAGCGCGGGACTAGCGGGAGTCAATGAGCAGTTCTTC
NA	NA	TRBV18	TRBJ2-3	CASSPVAAGTTQYF	TGTGCCAGCTCACCAGTAGCGGCTGGGACTACGCAGTATTTT
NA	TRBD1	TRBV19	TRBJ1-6	CASSTGQGIALHF	TGTGCCAGTAGTACGGGACAGGGGATAGCCCTCCACTTT
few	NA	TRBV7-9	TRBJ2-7	CASSQHQGYEQYF	TGTGCCAGCAGCCAGCACCAGGGGTACGAGCAGTACTTC
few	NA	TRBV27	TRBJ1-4	CASSRDGASNEKLFF	TGTGCCAGCAGTCGGGACGGCGCATCTAATGAAAAACTGTTTTTT
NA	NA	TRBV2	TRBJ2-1	CASSSGPPGEQFF	TGTGCCAGCAGTTCCGGGCCGCCGGGTGAGCAGTTCTTC
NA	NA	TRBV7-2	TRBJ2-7	CASSLVLRNEQYF	TGTGCCAGCAGCTTAGTTCTTAGGAACGAGCAGTACTTC
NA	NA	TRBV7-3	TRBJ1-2	CASSPTDGTYGYTF	TGTGCCAGCAGCCCGACGGACGGAACCTATGGCTACACCTTC
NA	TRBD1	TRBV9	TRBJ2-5	CASSTHQDRGQETQYF	TGTGCCAGCAGCACGCACCAGGACAGGGGGCAAGAGACCCAGTACTTC
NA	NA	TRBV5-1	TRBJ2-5	CASSLVGDQETQYF	TGCGCCAGCAGCTTGGTAGGAGACCAAGAGACCCAGTACTTC
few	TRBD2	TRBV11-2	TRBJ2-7	CASSLEPSGRAYEQYF	TGTGCCAGCAGCTTAGAGCCTAGCGGGAGGGCCTACGAGCAGTACTTC
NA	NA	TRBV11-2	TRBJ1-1	CASSLELQGWDTEAFF	TGTGCCAGCAGCTTAGAGCTGCAGGGGTGGGACACTGAAGCTTTCTTT
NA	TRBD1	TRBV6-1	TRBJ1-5	CASRLNRGGRQPQHF	TGTGCCAGCAGACTCAACAGGGGCGGGAGGCAGCCCCAGCATTTT
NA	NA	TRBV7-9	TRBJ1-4	CASLRESGEKLFF	TGTGCCAGCCTCAGGGAATCGGGTGAAAAACTGTTTTTT
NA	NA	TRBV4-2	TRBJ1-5	CASSQGGPQHF	TGTGCCAGCAGCCAAGGGGGTCCCCAGCATTTT
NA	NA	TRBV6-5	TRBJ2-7	CASTRQRAYEQYF	TGTGCCAGCACCCGACAGCGGGCCTACGAGCAGTACTTC
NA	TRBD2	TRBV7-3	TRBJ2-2	CASSPNSGGATGELFF	TGTGCCAGCAGCCCCAATAGCGGGGGGGCTACCGGGGAGCTGTTTTTT
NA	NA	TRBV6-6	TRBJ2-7	CASSDTGSGNERYF	TGTGCCAGCAGTGACACAGGTTCAGGCAACGAGCGGTACTTC
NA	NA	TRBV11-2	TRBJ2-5	CASSLRIQETQYF	TGTGCCAGCAGCTTGCGAATACAAGAGACCCAGTACTTC
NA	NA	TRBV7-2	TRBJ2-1	CASSLMGALENEQFF	TGTGCCAGCAGCCTCATGGGGGCATTGGAGAATGAGCAGTTCTTC
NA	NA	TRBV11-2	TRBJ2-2	CASSLASELFF	TGTGCCAGCAGCTTAGCGTCGGAGCTGTTTTTT
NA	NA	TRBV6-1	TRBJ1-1	CASRQGRGWRGEAFF	TGTGCCAGCAGACAAGGGAGGGGATGGAGAGGTGAAGCTTTCTTT
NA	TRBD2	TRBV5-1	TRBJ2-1	CASSPLGGGYNEQFF	TGCGCCAGCAGCCCCTTGGGGGGAGGGTACAATGAGCAGTTCTTC
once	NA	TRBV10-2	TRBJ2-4	CASSDPRDGPGDIQYF	TGCGCCAGCAGTGACCCCCGGGACGGCCCCGGAGACATTCAGTACTTC
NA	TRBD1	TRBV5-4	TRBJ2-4	CASSPDRGQAKNIQYF	TGTGCCAGCAGCCCGGACAGGGGGCAGGCCAAAAACATTCAGTACTTC
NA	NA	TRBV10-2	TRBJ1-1	CASSSSGQTEAFF	TGCGCCAGCAGTTCGTCTGGCCAAACTGAAGCTTTCTTT
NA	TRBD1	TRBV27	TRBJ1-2	CASSSLTGPYGYTF	TGTGCCAGCAGTTCTCTGACAGGGCCCTATGGCTACACCTTC
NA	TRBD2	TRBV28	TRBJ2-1	CTSSLGGSEYNEQFF	TGTACCAGCAGTTTAGGCGGGAGTGAGTACAATGAGCAGTTCTTC
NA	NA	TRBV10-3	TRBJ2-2	CAISESLSYTGELFF	TGTGCCATCAGTGAGTCCCTAAGCTACACCGGGGAGCTGTTTTTT
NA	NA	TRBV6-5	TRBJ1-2	CASSWGGNYGYTF	TGTGCCAGCAGTTGGGGAGGGAACTATGGCTACACCTTC
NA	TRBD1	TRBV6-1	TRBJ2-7	CASSEKQGNGPYEQYF	TGTGCCAGCAGTGAGAAACAGGGGAATGGCCCCTACGAGCAGTACTTC
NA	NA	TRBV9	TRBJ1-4	CASSGVTGKLFF	TGTGCCAGCAGCGGCGTCACGGGAAAACTGTTTTTT
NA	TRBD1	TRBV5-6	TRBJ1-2	CASSPPIDRGLYGYTF	TGTGCCAGCAGCCCGCCCATAGACAGGGGGCTCTATGGCTACACCTTC
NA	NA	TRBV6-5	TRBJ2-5	CASTLSGHPETQYF	TGTGCCAGCACCTTGAGTGGACACCCAGAGACCCAGTACTTC
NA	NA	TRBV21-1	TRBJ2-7	CASVALAYEQYF	TGTGCCAGCGTGGCTCTTGCCTACGAGCAGTACTTC